This T cell receptor (beta chain) was identified in a study of beta chain features in type 1 diabetes. Expressed TCRB transcripts were sequenced because the isolated RNA had all been reverse transcribed beforehand. Sequenced by immunoSEQ multiplex PCR; TCRdb stores in-frame clones only, minus some. The sample includes almost 350,000 clones, less than 10% seen only once; the top ten take less than 0.5%. CDR3 length equals 19 residues. Between the trimmed V and J ends, which lost 4 bases and 0 bases, there was a span of 22 bases. Germline V gene lookup returns CDR1 SGDLS and CDR2 YYNGEE. Sorted CD4+ subsets: naive, central memory, regulatory, stem cell-like memory (CD45RO/CCR7/CD25/CD127/CD95/CD27 panel).

Material for sequencing was central memory CD4+ T cells from blood. The chain carries TRBV9 and TRBJ2-2, with D perhaps matching TRBD2 (7 bases). This sequence was found in a woman younger than 35 in good health. The CDR3 DNA sequence: TGTGCCAGCAGCCCCGTTGAGGGGGGGCCTAATCCGAACACCGGGGAGCTGTTTTTT. This encodes CASSPVEGGPNPNTGELFF.